One sample yielded the 8 T cell receptor beta chains listed below, sequenced in a study of primary melanoma T cells and metastatic recurrence. Data came from immunoSEQ multiplex PCR; TCRdb stores just in-frame clones and leaves some out. The sample records fewer than 300 clones, about four fifths being singletons. Sample: melanoma tumor tissue. The origin of the receptors is a human donor with melanoma.

The chain employs TRBV6-8 and TRBJ2-5; TRBD2 matches 8 bases. The CDR3 is 13 residues long. V lost 2 bases, J lost 5 bases, and 1 base stayed unmatched. The germline CDR1 and CDR2 sequences are MNHGY and SAAAGT. The CDR3 DNA reads as TGTGCCAGCAGTTACGCGGGAGGCGAGACCCAGTACTTC. As protein: CASSYAGGETQYF.

The V gene is TRBV28, the J gene TRBJ1-4, with TRBD1 matching 9 bases. After removal of 1 base from V and 7 bases from J, the junction contained 4 bases not matched to a gene. CDR3 length equals 15 residues. The germline V gene has CDR1 MDHEN and CDR2 SYDVKM. DNA for the CDR3: TGTGCCAGCAGTTTATCGGGACAGGGACGTGAAAAACTGTTTTTT. Protein product: CASSLSGQGREKLFF.

The chain carries TRBV11-3 and TRBJ2-5; D is tentatively TRBD1 or TRBD2 (5 bases each). V was pared by 3 bases and J by 0 bases, with 17 bases between. The CDR3 is 17 residues long. Germline assignment: CDR1 SGHNT and CDR2 YENEEA. The CDR3, as DNA: TGTGCCAGCAGCTTGACTCCCGGGACCCCGGACCAAGAGACCCAGTACTTC. It translates to CASSLTPGTPDQETQYF.

This chain uses TRBV12-5 with TRBJ1-4; a possible D gene is TRBD1 (5 bases). Germline assignment: CDR1 LGHNT and CDR2 FRNRAP. The CDR3 extends over 16 amino acids. The CDR3 bases are TGTGCCAGTCGCGGAGGGGAGGGAAGAACTAATGAAAAACTGTTTTTT. Its protein is CASRGGEGRTNEKLFF. Full variable domain (remainder filled in from reference TRBV12-5 and TRBJ1-4): DARVTQTPRHKVTEMGQEVTMRCQPILGHNTVFWYRQTMMQGLELLAYFRNRAPLDDSGMPKDRFSAEMPDATLATLKIQPSEPRDSAVYFCASRGGEGRTNEKLFFGSGTQLSVL.

The genes are TRBV19 and TRBJ2-1, with 8 bases lining up with TRBD2. V gave up 9 bases and J gave up 6 bases; unmatched junction bases: 13. This CDR3 contains 15 residues. The V gene's germline CDR1 is LNHDA and CDR2 SQIVND (reference sequence). CDR3 residues: CASQPISGKGNEQFF. The CDR3 region has the DNA TGTGCCAGCCAACCGATTAGCGGGAAGGGCAATGAGCAGTTCTTC.

The chain combines TRBV6-8 with TRBJ2-1, with D perhaps matching TRBD1 or TRBD2 (5 bases each). Trimming removed 0 bases at V and 5 bases at J, with 11 bases between. Germline values: CDR1 MNHGY, CDR2 SAAAGT. This CDR3 is 15 amino acids long. CDR3 region: CASSYSPGPNNEQFF. Written as DNA, the CDR3 is TGTGCCAGCAGTTACTCTCCGGGACCGAACAATGAGCAGTTCTTC.

The CDR3 DNA reads TGTGCCAGCAGTTATGGGGTCGGGTGGACTGAAGCTTTCTTT. This encodes CASSYGVGWTEAFF. The rearrangement links TRBV6-8 to TRBJ1-1, with no clear D. V was pared by 3 bases and J by 5 bases, with 13 bases between. The length of the CDR3 is 14 residues. CDR1 and CDR2 from the germline V gene are MNHGY and SAAAGT.

CDR3 sequence (DNA): TGTGCCACCTTTCTTGGCGCCCAGGTAAATACGCAGTATTTT. Translation: CATFLGAQVNTQYF. V and J are TRBV28 and TRBJ2-3; D is undetermined. The V gene's germline CDR1 is MDHEN and CDR2 SYDVKM. This CDR3 is built from 14 residues. V was clipped by 10 bases and J by 7 bases, with 21 bases between them.